The 10 T cell receptor beta chains given below trace back to one sample, sequenced in a study of blood T cells in healthy people across ages. With a J-beta primer mix and a sample-barcoded 5' primer, a second PCR ran about 6 to 11 cycles. TCRdb re-derived calls from the 5' RACE reads in MiXCR, one entry per CDR3 protein. Of around 780,000 distinct CDR3 sequences listed, around 25% are singletons. The data were also submitted as part of a second study, on T cells of mothers and their children.

Sample: blood. Source of these receptors: a boy aged 10-17 years in good health.

V and J are TRBV12-3 or TRBV12-4 and TRBJ2-1; D gene uncertain. The DNA end lines up better with TRBJ2-5; the J call may be wrong. The CDR3 is 12 residues long. The CDR3 DNA reads TGTGCCAGCACCAGACTTCAAGAGACCCAGTACTTC. Translation gives CASTRLQETQYF.

This chain joins TRBV2 and TRBJ2-7; 8 bases map to TRBD1. This CDR3 has 16 amino acids. The germline CDR1 and CDR2 sequences are SNHLY and FYNNEI. The J segment lost 5 bases and the V segment lost 7 bases, leaving 16 bases of the junction unmatched. In nucleotides, the CDR3 is TGTGCCAGCACTGGGCCAGGGGGCGCCCTCTTCCACGAGCAGTACTTC. Amino acid sequence: CASTGPGGALFHEQYF.

The V and J genes are TRBV5-1 and TRBJ2-1, with a tentative D call TRBD2 (6 bases). The tail of the sequence fits TRBJ2-7 better, so the J call may be wrong. Germline CDR1 reads SGHRS; CDR2 reads YFSETQ. The CDR3 spans 15 residues. In nucleotides, the CDR3 is TGCGCCAGCAGCTTGGCGGGGGAACCTTTCTACGAGCAGTACTTC. Encoded protein: CASSLAGEPFYEQYF.

The chain combines TRBV20-1 with TRBJ2-5, with a tentative D call TRBD1 (5 bases). The J call is doubtful: the DNA matches TRBJ2-7 better. CDR1 and CDR2 from the germline V gene are DFQATT and SNEGSKA (reference sequence). This CDR3 is 14 amino acids long. CDR3: CSARDSTVTYEQYF. The CDR3, as DNA: TGCAGTGCTAGAGATTCGACAGTCACCTACGAGCAGTACTTC.

This clonotype was detected a few times. The chain recombines TRBV5-6 with TRBJ1-2; D uncertain. In germline, CDR1 is SGHDT, CDR2 YYEEEE. The CDR3 has 16 amino acids. V was pared by 0 bases and J by 0 bases, with 12 bases between. The CDR3 reads CASSLVGGLTNYGYTF. For the CDR3, the DNA is TGTGCCAGCAGCTTGGTGGGAGGTTTGACTAACTATGGCTACACCTTC.

This clonotype was seen a few times. The genes are TRBV5-1 and TRBJ2-7; D gene uncertain. Germline CDR1 and CDR2: SGHRS and YFSETQ. CDR3 length: 15 amino acids. Between the trimmed V and J ends, which lost 4 bases and 6 bases, there was a span of 20 bases. CDR3 sequence: CASSIMPTREAEQYF. CDR3 nucleotide sequence: TGCGCCAGCAGCATTATGCCGACACGAGAAGCCGAGCAGTACTTC.

The J gene is TRBJ2-5, the V gene TRBV20-1, with 11 bases fitting TRBD2. V lost 6 bases to trimming and J lost 0 bases; unmatched junction nucleotides: 12. Germline V CDR1 and CDR2: DFQATT, SNEGSKA (reference sequence). This CDR3 is 17 amino acids long. The CDR3 nucleotides are TGCAGTGCCTCGGGGACTAGCGGAGGCCTTTACCAAGAGACCCAGTACTTC. It yields the protein CSASGTSGGLYQETQYF.

The chain carries TRBV19 and TRBJ1-5, with 9 bases that match TRBD1. CDR3 size: 15 residues. Germline loops: CDR1 LNHDA, CDR2 SQIVND (reference sequence). Trimming removed 7 bases from V and 0 bases from J; junction bases left unmatched: 4. The CDR3 bases are TGTGCCAGTATGGGGGGACAGGGTAGCAATCAGCCCCAGCATTTT. Translation: CASMGGQGSNQPQHF.

The V gene is TRBV7-9, the J gene TRBJ1-2; D is unclear. Trimming cost V 1 base and J 6 bases, with 9 bases left between them. The germline V gene encodes CDR1 SEHNR and CDR2 FQNEAQ (reference sequence). CDR3 length equals 13 residues. As DNA, the CDR3 is TGTGCCAGCAGCTTAGAATGGTCGCATGGCTACACCTTC. Translation: CASSLEWSHGYTF.

V and J are TRBV12-3 or TRBV12-4 and TRBJ2-3, with D uncertain. This CDR3 is built from 13 residues. Trimming pared 0 bases from V and 6 bases from J, leaving 7 bases between. The CDR3 nucleotides read TGTGCCAGCAGTTTAGCGGAGAGGGATACGCAGTATTTT. Its protein is CASSLAERDTQYF.